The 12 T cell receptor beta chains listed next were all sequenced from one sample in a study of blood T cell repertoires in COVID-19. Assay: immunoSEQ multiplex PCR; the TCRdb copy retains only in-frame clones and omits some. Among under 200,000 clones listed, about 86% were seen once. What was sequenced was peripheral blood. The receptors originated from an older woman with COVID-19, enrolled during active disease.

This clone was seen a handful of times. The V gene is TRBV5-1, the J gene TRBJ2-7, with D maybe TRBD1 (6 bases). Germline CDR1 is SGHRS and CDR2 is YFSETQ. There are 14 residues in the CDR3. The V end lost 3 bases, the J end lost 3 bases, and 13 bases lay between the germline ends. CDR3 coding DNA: TGCGCCAGCAGCTCTCCGGGACATTTCTACGAGCAGTACTTC. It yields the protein CASSSPGHFYEQYF.

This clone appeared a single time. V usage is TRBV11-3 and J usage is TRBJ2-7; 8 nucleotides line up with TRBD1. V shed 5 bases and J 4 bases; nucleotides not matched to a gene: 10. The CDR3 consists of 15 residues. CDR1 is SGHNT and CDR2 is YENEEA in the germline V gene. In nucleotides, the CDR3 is TGTGCCAGCAGCCCAAGGACAGGGATGGTTTACGAGCAGTACTTC. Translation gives CASSPRTGMVYEQYF.

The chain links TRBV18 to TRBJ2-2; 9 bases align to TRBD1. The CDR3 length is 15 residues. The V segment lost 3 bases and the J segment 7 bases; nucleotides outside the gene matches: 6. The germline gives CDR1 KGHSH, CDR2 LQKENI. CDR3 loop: CASSPRDRVGGELFF. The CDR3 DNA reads TGTGCCAGCTCACCCCGGGACAGGGTCGGCGGGGAGCTGTTTTTT.

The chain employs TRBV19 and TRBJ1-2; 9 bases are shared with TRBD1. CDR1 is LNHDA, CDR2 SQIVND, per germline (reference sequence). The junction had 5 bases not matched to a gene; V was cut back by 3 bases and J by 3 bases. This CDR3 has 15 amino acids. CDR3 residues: CASSMGTGGDYGYTF. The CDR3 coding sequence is TGTGCCAGTAGTATGGGTACAGGGGGCGACTATGGCTACACCTTC.

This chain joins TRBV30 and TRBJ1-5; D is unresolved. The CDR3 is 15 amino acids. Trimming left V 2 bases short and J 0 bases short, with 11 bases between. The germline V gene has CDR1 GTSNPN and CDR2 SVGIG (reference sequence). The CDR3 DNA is TGTGCCTGGAGTTACCGTGGCGGTAGCAATCAGCCCCAGCATTTT. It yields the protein CAWSYRGGSNQPQHF.

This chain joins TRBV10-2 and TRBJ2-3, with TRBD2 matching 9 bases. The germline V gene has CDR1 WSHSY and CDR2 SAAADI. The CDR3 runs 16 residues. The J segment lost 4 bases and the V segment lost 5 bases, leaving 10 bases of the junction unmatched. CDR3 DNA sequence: TGCGCCAGCAGTCCCGGGACTAGCATCTTCGCAGATACGCAGTATTTT. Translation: CASSPGTSIFADTQYF.

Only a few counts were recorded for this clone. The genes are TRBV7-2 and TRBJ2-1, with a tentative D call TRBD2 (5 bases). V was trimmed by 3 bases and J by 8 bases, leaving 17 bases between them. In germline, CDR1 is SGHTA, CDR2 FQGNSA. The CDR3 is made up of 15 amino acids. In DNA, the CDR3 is TGTGCCAGCAGCTTGACCTGGGCCGGGATAGATGAGCAGTTCTTC. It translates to CASSLTWAGIDEQFF.

The CDR3 is CASSQWASPLHF. DNA of the CDR3: TGTGCCAGCAGCCAATGGGCTTCACCCCTCCACTTT. The chain employs TRBV14 and TRBJ1-6; D uncertain. Germline V CDR1 and CDR2: SGHDN, FVKESK. The V and J ends lost 2 bases and 9 bases respectively, with 5 bases between them. The CDR3 has 12 amino acids. Filled out from reference TRBV14 and TRBJ1-6, the complete variable domain reads EAGVTQFPSHSVIEKGQTVTLRCDPISGHDNLYWYRRVMGKEIKFLLHFVKESKQDESGMPNNRFLAERTGGTYSTLKVQPAELEDSGVYFCASSQWASPLHFGNGTRLTVT.

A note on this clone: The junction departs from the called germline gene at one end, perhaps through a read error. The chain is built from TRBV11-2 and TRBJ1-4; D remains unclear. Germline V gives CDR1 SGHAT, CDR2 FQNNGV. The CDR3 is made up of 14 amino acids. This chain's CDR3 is CASSFSASNENLFF. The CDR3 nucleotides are TGTGCCAGCAGCTTTTCTGCGAGTAATGAAAATCTGTTTTTT.

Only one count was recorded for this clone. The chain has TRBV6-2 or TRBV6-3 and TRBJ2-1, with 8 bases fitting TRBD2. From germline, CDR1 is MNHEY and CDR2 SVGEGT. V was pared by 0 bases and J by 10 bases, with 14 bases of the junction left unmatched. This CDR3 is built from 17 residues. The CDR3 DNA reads TGTGCCAGCAGTTACTCGGCCTCGGGAGGGAGCGTACGGGAGCAGTTCTTC. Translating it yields CASSYSASGGSVREQFF.

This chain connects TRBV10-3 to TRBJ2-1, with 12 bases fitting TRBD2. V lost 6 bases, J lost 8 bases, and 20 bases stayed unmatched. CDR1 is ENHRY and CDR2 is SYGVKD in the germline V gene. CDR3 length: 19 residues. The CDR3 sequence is CAIRSGPGSATSGSHEQFF. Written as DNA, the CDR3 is TGTGCCATCAGGTCCGGCCCGGGTTCCGCGACTAGCGGGAGTCATGAGCAGTTCTTC.

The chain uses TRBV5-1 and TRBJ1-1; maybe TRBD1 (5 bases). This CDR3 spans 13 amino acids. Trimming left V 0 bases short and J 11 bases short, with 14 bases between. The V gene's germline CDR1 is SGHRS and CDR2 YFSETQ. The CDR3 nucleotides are TGCGCCAGCAGCTTGGAGGGGAACGGTGGGGCTTTCTTT. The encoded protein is CASSLEGNGGAFF.